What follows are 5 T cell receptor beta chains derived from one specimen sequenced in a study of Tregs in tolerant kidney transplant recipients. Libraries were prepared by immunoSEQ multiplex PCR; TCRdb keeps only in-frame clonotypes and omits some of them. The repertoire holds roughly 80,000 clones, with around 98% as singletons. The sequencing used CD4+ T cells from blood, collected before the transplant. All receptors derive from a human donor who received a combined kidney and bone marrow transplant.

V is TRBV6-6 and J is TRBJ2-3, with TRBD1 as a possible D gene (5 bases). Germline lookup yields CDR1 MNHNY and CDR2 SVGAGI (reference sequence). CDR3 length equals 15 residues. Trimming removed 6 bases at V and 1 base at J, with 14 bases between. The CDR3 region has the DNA TGTGCCAGCAGCCCGCTGGGGCGCCGCACAGATACGCAGTATTTT. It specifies CASSPLGRRTDTQYF.

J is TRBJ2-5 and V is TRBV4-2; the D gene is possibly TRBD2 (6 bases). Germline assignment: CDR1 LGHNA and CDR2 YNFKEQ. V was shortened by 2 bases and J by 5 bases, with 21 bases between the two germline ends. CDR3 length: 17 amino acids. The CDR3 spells CASSQNLGVPGSETQYF. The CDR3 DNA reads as TGTGCCAGCAGCCAAAACTTGGGGGTCCCCGGGAGCGAGACCCAGTACTTC.

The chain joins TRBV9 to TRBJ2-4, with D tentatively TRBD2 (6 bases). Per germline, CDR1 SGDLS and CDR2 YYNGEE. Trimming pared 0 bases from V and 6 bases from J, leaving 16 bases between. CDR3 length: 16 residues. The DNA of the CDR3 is TGTGCCAGCAGCGTAGGGGGGACGGGGGTCGGAAACATTCAGTACTTC. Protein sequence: CASSVGGTGVGNIQYF. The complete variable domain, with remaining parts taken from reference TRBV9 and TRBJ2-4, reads DSGVTQTPKHLITATGQRVTLRCSPRSGDLSVYWYQQSLDQGLQFLIQYYNGEERAKGNILERFSAQQFPDLHSELNLSSLELGDSALYFCASSVGGTGVGNIQYFGAGTRLSVL.

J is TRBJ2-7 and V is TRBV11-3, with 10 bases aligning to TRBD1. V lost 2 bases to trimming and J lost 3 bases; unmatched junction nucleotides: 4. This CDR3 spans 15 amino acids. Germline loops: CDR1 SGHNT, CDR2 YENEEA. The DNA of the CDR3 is TGTGCCAGCAGCTTAAGGACAGGGGGTATCTACGAGCAGTACTTC. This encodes CASSLRTGGIYEQYF.

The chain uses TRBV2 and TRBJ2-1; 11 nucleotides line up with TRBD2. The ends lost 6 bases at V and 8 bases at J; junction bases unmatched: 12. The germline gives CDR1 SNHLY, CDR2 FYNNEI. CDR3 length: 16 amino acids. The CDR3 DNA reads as TGTGCCAGCAGATACCGCATCGGGACTAGCGGCGATGAGCAGTTCTTC. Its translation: CASRYRIGTSGDEQFF.